One sample yielded the 21 T cell receptor beta chains listed below, sequenced in a study of cytomegalovirus exposure and HLA in healthy donors. In the PCR, 60 Vbeta and 13 Jbeta primers were used. The repertoire was sequenced with immunoSEQ multiplex PCR; TCRdb's copy has only in-frame clones and lacks some. The sample consists of 100,000 to 150,000 clones, about three quarters of them appearing once. The sequencing sample was made of PBMCs. The source of these receptors is a man aged 55 to 70 in good health and CMV-seropositive.

The V and J genes are TRBV6-1 and TRBJ1-3, with D uncertain. V was pared by 4 bases and J by 1 base, with 11 bases between. Germline V lookup: CDR1 MNHNS, CDR2 SASEGT. The CDR3 extends over 15 amino acids. The CDR3 DNA follows: TGTGCCAGCAGTGTGCTCTGGGAGTCTGGAAACACCATATATTTT. Its translation: CASSVLWESGNTIYF.

This chain connects TRBV2 to TRBJ1-1, with a weak D call TRBD1 (6 bases). This CDR3 comprises 12 residues. The V end lost 6 bases, the J end lost 4 bases, and 9 bases lay between the germline ends. Per germline, CDR1 SNHLY and CDR2 FYNNEI. This CDR3 reads CASRDRITEAFF. Written as DNA, the CDR3 is TGTGCCAGCAGAGACAGGATCACTGAAGCTTTCTTT.

This chain links TRBV10-3 with TRBJ1-3; possibly TRBD1 for D (5 bases). The germline V gene has CDR1 ENHRY and CDR2 SYGVKD. V lost 3 bases to trimming and J lost 0 bases, with 12 bases between them. The CDR3 contains 16 residues. In nucleotides, the CDR3 is TGTGCCATCAGTGAAGGCAGGGCCAGCTCTGGAAACACCATATATTTT. Translation: CAISEGRASSGNTIYF.

This clone has only a few counts. The J gene is TRBJ1-1, the V gene TRBV30; the match to TRBD1 covers 7 bases. Germline V CDR1 and CDR2: GTSNPN, SVGIG (reference sequence). Unmatched junction bases numbered 1, after V lost 4 bases and J lost 2 bases. This CDR3 is built from 12 residues. The CDR3 region has the DNA TGTGCCTGGAACAGGGGCAACACTGAAGCTTTCTTT. Its protein is CAWNRGNTEAFF.

This chain joins TRBV10-3 and TRBJ2-7; perhaps TRBD2 as D (6 bases). Looked up from germline, CDR1 is ENHRY and CDR2 is SYGVKD. CDR3 length equals 15 residues. V was pared by 3 bases and J by 3 bases, with 15 bases between. In nucleotides, the CDR3 is TGTGCCATCAGTGAAGAGGGGACTGGGGACTACGAGCAGTACTTC. Its translation: CAISEEGTGDYEQYF.

V and J are TRBV7-8 and TRBJ2-3, with 15 bases identical to TRBD2. V lost 1 base to trimming and J lost 14 bases; unmatched junction nucleotides: 10. CDR1 and CDR2 from the germline V gene are SGHVS and FQNEAQ. The CDR3 has 16 residues. This CDR3 is CASSLGGLAGGWGSYF. CDR3 nucleotides: TGTGCCAGCAGCTTAGGGGGACTAGCGGGGGGCTGGGGGTCGTATTTT.

The chain has TRBV18 and TRBJ2-6; TRBD1 matches at 8 bases. CDR1 and CDR2 from the germline V gene are KGHSH and LQKENI. The V gene end was trimmed by 2 bases and the J gene end by 4 bases; junction bases not matched to a gene: 16. The CDR3 length is 20 residues. The CDR3 nucleotides read TGTGCCAGCTCACCAGTCCTGGGCGAGCAGGGGGCGACGGGGGCCAACGTCCTGACTTTC. Protein sequence: CASSPVLGEQGATGANVLTF. Together with reference TRBV18 and TRBJ2-6, the CDR3 gives the full variable domain: NAGVMQNPRHLVRRRGQEARLRCSPMKGHSHVYWYRQLPEEGLKFMVYLQKENIIDESGMPKERFSAEFPKEGPSILRIQQVVRGDSAAYFCASSPVLGEQGATGANVLTFGAGSRLTVL.

This clone was seen a few times. The chain carries TRBV19 and TRBJ1-5; 8 bases align to TRBD1. There are 14 residues in the CDR3. Trimming at V came to 1 base and at J to 7 bases, leaving 3 bases not matched to a gene. The germline gives CDR1 LNHDA, CDR2 SQIVND (reference sequence). CDR3 amino acids: CASSIVTGDQPQHF. In DNA, the CDR3 is TGTGCCAGTAGTATAGTGACAGGGGACCAGCCCCAGCATTTT.

The J gene is TRBJ1-4, the V gene TRBV28; D is unclear. The CDR3 sequence is 14 residues long. The V end lost 5 bases, the J end lost 2 bases, and 9 bases lay between the germline ends. Germline CDR1 is MDHEN and CDR2 is SYDVKM. CDR3 protein: CASSGRRTNEKLFF. DNA of the CDR3: TGTGCCAGCAGTGGTAGGCGGACTAATGAAAAACTGTTTTTT.

This clone was seen just once. The genes are TRBV7-2 and TRBJ1-1; no clear D. The CDR3 sequence is 12 residues long. V was cut by 1 base and J by 7 bases, with 7 bases left in between. Looked up from germline, CDR1 is SGHTA and CDR2 is FQGNSA. The CDR3 coding sequence is TGTGCCAGCAGCTTAGATTTTTATGAAGCTTTCTTT. It translates to CASSLDFYEAFF.

The chain recombines TRBV5-1 with TRBJ2-7; TRBD1 aligns across 12 bases. There are 16 residues in the CDR3. The trim removed 2 bases at V and 4 bases at J, leaving 7 bases unmatched. Germline assignment: CDR1 SGHRS and CDR2 YFSETQ. The CDR3 DNA reads as TGCGCCAGCAGCTTCGGGGGGACAGGGGGCGGGTACGAGCAGTACTTC. Its protein is CASSFGGTGGGYEQYF.

This chain uses TRBV30 with TRBJ2-5; D call uncertain. V dropped 0 bases and J dropped 5 bases, with 4 bases sitting between them. Germline V gene data show CDR1 as GTSNPN and CDR2 as SVGIG (reference sequence). The CDR3 extends over 11 amino acids. CDR3 in amino acids: CAWSVAETQYF. DNA of the CDR3: TGTGCCTGGAGTGTAGCGGAGACCCAGTACTTC.

This clone has only a few counts. The chain is built from TRBV11-3 and TRBJ1-1; D unclear. This CDR3 is 13 amino acids long. Per the germline V gene, CDR1 is SGHNT and CDR2 is YENEEA. Trimming pared 2 bases from V and 2 bases from J, leaving 6 bases between. The CDR3 protein is CASSLTRNTEAFF. The CDR3 DNA sequence: TGTGCCAGCAGCTTAACGCGTAACACTGAAGCTTTCTTT.

The chain employs TRBV11-2 and TRBJ1-2, with D maybe TRBD1 (6 bases). The V and J ends lost 7 bases and 5 bases respectively, with 17 bases between them. Germline V gives CDR1 SGHAT, CDR2 FQNNGV. The CDR3 consists of 14 residues. CDR3: CASTSEFTGYGYTF. The CDR3 DNA follows: TGTGCCAGCACCTCGGAGTTCACAGGGTATGGCTACACCTTC. The whole variable domain, remainder taken from reference TRBV11-2 and TRBJ1-2, is EAGVAQSPRYKIIEKRQSVAFWCNPISGHATLYWYQQILGQGPKLLIQFQNNGVVDDSQLPKDRFSAERLKGVDSTLKIQPAKLEDSAVYLCASTSEFTGYGYTFGSGTRLTVV.

The chain employs TRBV5-1 and TRBJ2-7; weak D call: TRBD2 (5 bases). V lost 4 bases and J lost 0, with 14 bases in between. Germline V gene lookup returns CDR1 SGHRS and CDR2 YFSETQ. The CDR3 spans 15 residues. CDR3 nucleotides: TGCGCCAGCAGCCGAGGGTCCTCCAGCTCCTACGAGCAGTACTTC. Its translation is CASSRGSSSSYEQYF.

J is TRBJ2-5 and V is TRBV7-9; 8 bases are shared with TRBD2. V lost 2 bases, J lost 2 bases, and 1 base stayed unmatched. Germline lookup yields CDR1 SEHNR and CDR2 FQNEAQ (reference sequence). The CDR3 sequence is 14 residues long. The CDR3 DNA sequence: TGTGCCAGCAGCTTATCTAGCGGGCAAGAGACCCAGTACTTC. Translated, it gives CASSLSSGQETQYF.

The V and J genes are TRBV2 and TRBJ2-2; 8 bases agree with TRBD2. Germline V gene lookup returns CDR1 SNHLY and CDR2 FYNNEI. J lost 4 bases, V lost 7 bases, and 8 bases had no gene match. CDR3 length: 15 amino acids. In DNA form, the CDR3 reads TGTGCCAGCACTAAGAGCGGGAGTGCCACCGGGGAGCTGTTTTTT. Amino acids: CASTKSGSATGELFF.

The V and J genes are TRBV5-8 and TRBJ2-6; 8 bases align to TRBD1. The germline V gene has CDR1 SGHTS and CDR2 YDEGEE. The CDR3 sequence is 17 residues long. The V segment lost 3 bases and the J segment 0 bases; nucleotides outside the gene matches: 5. The CDR3 here is CASSSGTGSSGANVLTF. The CDR3 region has the DNA TGTGCCAGCAGCTCAGGGACAGGCTCCTCTGGGGCCAACGTCCTGACTTTC.

The chain uses TRBV18 and TRBJ1-2; TRBD1 matches at 8 bases. The germline CDR1 and CDR2 sequences are KGHSH and LQKENI. The CDR3 is 16 residues long. With V trimmed by 5 bases and J by 2 bases, 10 bases remained unmatched. CDR3: CASSADLTGVNYGYTF. DNA of the CDR3: TGTGCCAGCTCAGCAGACCTGACAGGGGTAAACTATGGCTACACCTTC. The whole variable domain, filled in from reference TRBV18 and TRBJ1-2, reads NAGVMQNPRHLVRRRGQEARLRCSPMKGHSHVYWYRQLPEEGLKFMVYLQKENIIDESGMPKERFSAEFPKEGPSILRIQQVVRGDSAAYFCASSADLTGVNYGYTFGSGTRLTVV.

This clone has just a few counts. This rearrangement joins TRBV29-1 to TRBJ2-3; D gene ambiguous. Trimming pared 4 bases from V and 4 bases from J, leaving 6 bases between. The CDR3 runs 11 residues. Germline loops: CDR1 SQVTM, CDR2 ANQGSEA. The CDR3 region has the DNA TGCAGCGTTGGTTTAGCAGATACGCAGTATTTT. The encoded protein is CSVGLADTQYF.

This clone occurred once. The chain joins TRBV7-9 to TRBJ1-1; D unclear. Trimming took off 6 bases at V and 1 base at J, with 6 bases between the two ends. Germline V gene sequence: CDR1 SEHNR, CDR2 FQNEAQ (reference sequence). This CDR3 comprises 12 residues. CDR3 loop: CASRPQNTEAFF. The CDR3 nucleotides are TGTGCCAGCAGGCCACAGAACACTGAAGCTTTCTTT. Supplemented by reference TRBV7-9 and TRBJ1-1, the full variable domain reads DTGVSQNPRHKITKRGQNVTFRCDPISEHNRLYWYRQTLGQGPEFLTYFQNEAQLEKSRLLSDRFSAERPKGSFSTLEIQRTEQGDSAMYLCASRPQNTEAFFGQGTRLTVV.